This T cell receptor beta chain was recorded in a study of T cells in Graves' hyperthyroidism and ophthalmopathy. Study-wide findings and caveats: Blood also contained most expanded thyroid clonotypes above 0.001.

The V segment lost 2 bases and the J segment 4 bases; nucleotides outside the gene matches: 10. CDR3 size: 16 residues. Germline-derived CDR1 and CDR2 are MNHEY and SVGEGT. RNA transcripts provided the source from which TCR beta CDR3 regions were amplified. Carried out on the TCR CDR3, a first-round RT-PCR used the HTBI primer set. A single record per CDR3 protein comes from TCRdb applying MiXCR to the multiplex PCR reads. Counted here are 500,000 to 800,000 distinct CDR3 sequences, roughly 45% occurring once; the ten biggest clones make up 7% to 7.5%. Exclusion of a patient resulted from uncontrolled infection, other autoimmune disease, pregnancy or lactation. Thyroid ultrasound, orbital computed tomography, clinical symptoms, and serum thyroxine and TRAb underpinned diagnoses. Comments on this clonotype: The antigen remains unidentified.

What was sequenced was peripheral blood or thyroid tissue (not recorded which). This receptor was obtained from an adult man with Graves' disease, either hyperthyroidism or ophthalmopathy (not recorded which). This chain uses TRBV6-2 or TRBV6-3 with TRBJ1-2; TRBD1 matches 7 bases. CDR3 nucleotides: TGTGCCAGCAGTTACAGTCAGAAGGGGGCAGGCTATGGCTACACCTTC. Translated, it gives CASSYSQKGAGYGYTF.